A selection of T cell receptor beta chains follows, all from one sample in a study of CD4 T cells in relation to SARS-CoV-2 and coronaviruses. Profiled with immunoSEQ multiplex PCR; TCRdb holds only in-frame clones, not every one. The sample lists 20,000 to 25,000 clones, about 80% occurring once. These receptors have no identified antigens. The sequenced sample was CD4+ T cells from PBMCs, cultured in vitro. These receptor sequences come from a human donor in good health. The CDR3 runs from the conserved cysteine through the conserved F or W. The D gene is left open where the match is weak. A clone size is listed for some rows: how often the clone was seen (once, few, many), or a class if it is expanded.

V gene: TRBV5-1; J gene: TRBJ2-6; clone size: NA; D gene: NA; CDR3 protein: CASSLGRTGANVLTF; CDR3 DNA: TGCGCCAGCAGCTTGGGCAGGACTGGGGCCAACGTCCTGACTTTC
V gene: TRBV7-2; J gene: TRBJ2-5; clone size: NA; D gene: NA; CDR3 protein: CASSPRALASQETQYF; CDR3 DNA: TGTGCCAGCAGCCCACGGGCCCTAGCTAGTCAAGAGACCCAGTACTTC
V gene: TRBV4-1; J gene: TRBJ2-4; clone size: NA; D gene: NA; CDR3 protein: CASSHAPWGMGNIQYF; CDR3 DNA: TGCGCCAGCAGCCACGCACCGTGGGGGATGGGAAACATTCAGTACTTC
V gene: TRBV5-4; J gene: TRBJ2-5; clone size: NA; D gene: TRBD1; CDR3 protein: CASSRGGTGQETQYF; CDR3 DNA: TGTGCCAGCAGCCGGGGCGGGACAGGCCAAGAGACCCAGTACTTC
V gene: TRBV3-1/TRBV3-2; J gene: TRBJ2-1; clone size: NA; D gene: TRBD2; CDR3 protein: CASSPIYPSSGRGIF; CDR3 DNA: TGTGCCAGCAGCCCTATTTACCCTTCGAGCGGGAGGGGAATCTTC
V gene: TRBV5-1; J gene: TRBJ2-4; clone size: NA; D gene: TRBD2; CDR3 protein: CASSPGGAKNIQYF; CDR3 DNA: TGCGCCAGCAGTCCGGGGGGGGCCAAAAACATTCAGTACTTC
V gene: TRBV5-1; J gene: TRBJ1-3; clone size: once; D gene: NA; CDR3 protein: CASSLEVGNTIYF; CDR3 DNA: TGCGCCAGCAGCTTGGAGGTTGGAAACACCATATATTTT
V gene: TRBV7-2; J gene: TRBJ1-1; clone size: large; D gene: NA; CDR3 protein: CASSPYMAGPFDTEAFF; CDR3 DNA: TGTGCCAGCAGCCCTTATATGGCAGGGCCATTCGACACTGAAGCTTTCTTT
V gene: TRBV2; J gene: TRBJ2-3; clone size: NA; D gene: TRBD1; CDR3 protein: CASSEARTGEGTDTQYF; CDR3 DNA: TGTGCCAGCAGTGAAGCGCGGACAGGGGAAGGTACAGATACGCAGTATTTT
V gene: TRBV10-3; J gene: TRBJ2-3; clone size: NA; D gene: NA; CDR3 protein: CAISEPKTGNTQYF; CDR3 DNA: TGTGCCATCAGTGAGCCCAAAACCGGGAATACGCAGTATTTT
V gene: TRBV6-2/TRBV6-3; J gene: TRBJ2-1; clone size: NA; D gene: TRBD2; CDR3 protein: CASRPSGTYNEQFF; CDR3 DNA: TGTGCCAGCAGGCCTAGCGGGACCTACAATGAGCAGTTCTTC
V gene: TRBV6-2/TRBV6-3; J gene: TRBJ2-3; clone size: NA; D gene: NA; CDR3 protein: CASSYRHGDTQYF; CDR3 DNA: TGTGCCAGCAGTTACAGACATGGAGATACGCAGTATTTT
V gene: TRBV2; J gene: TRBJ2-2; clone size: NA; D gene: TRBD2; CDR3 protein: CASTLAGVTGELFF; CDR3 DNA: TGTGCCAGCACCCTAGCGGGAGTTACCGGGGAGCTGTTTTTT
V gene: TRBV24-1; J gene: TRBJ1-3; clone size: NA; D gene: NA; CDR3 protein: CATSDQSGNTIYF; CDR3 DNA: TGTGCCACCAGTGACCAGTCTGGAAACACCATATATTTT
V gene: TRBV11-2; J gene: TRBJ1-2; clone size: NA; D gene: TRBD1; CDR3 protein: CASSPGQLLPGYTF; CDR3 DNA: TGTGCCAGCAGCCCGGGACAGCTTCTTCCTGGCTACACCTTC
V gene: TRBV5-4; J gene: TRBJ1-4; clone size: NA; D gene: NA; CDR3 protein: CASSEGTEMPGKLFF; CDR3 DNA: TGTGCCAGCAGCGAGGGGACCGAAATGCCAGGAAAACTGTTTTTT
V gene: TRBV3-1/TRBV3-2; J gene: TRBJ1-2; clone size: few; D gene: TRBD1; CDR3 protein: CASSQDSTGGGYTF; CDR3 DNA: TGTGCCAGCAGCCAAGATTCGACAGGGGGTGGCTACACCTTC
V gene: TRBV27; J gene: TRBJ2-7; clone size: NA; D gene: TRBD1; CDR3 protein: CASKPGQGPGEQYF; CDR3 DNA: TGTGCCAGCAAACCGGGACAGGGACCGGGGGAGCAGTACTTC
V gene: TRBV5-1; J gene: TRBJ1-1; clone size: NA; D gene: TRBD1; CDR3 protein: CASSPIDRATEAFF; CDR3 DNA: TGCGCCAGCAGCCCCATCGACAGGGCGACTGAAGCTTTCTTT
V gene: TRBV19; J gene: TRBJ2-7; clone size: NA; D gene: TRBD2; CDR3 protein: CASSRSSGGAYEQYF; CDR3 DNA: TGTGCCAGTAGTAGGAGTAGCGGGGGAGCCTACGAGCAGTACTTC
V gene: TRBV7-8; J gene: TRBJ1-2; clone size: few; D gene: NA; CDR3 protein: CASSLPRRQNYGYTF; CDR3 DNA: TGTGCCAGCAGCTTGCCCCGTCGACAGAACTATGGCTACACCTTC
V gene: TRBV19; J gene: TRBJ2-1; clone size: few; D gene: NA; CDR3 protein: CASSLGFGRSYNEQFF; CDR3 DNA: TGTGCCAGTAGTTTAGGTTTCGGGCGTTCCTACAATGAGCAGTTCTTC
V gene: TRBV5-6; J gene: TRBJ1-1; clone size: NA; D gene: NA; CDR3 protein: CASSLWGQGKGTEAFF; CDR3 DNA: TGTGCCAGCAGCCTATGGGGGCAGGGTAAGGGCACTGAAGCTTTCTTT
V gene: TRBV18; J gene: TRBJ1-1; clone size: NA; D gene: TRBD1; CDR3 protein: CASSIRDSYTEAFF; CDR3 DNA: TGTGCCAGCTCTATCCGGGACAGCTACACTGAAGCTTTCTTT
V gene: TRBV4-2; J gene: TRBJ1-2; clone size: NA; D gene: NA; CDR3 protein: CASSQEALDGYGYTF; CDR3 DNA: TGTGCCAGCAGCCAAGAGGCTTTGGACGGCTATGGCTACACCTTC
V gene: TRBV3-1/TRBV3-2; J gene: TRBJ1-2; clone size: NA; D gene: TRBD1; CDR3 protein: CASSQDRGRVGYTF; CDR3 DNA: TGTGCCAGCAGCCAAGACAGGGGGCGTGTTGGCTACACCTTC
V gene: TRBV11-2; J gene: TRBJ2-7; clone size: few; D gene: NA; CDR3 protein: CASSLDNRAYEQYF; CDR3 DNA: TGTGCCAGCAGCTTAGATAACAGGGCCTACGAGCAGTACTTC
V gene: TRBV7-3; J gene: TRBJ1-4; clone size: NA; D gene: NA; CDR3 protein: CASSPPSEGGLRTNEKLFF; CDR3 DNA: TGTGCCAGCAGCCCCCCCTCGGAGGGAGGGCTAAGGACTAATGAAAAACTGTTTTTT
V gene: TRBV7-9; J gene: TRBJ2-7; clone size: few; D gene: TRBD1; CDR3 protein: CASSLARQGLEQYF; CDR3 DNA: TGTGCCAGCAGCTTAGCCCGACAGGGGCTCGAGCAGTACTTC
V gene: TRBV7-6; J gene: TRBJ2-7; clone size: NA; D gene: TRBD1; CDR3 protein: CASSLSLSGGERYEQYF; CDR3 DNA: TGTGCCAGCAGCTTAAGTTTGTCAGGGGGCGAGCGATACGAGCAGTACTTC
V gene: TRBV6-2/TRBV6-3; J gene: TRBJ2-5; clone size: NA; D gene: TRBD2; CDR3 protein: CASSSPSGRARETQYF; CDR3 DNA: TGTGCCAGCAGTTCACCTAGCGGGAGGGCCCGTGAGACCCAGTACTTC
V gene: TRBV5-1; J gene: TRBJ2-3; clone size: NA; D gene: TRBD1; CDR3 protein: CASSLTTGAGTDTQYF; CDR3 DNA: TGCGCCAGCAGCCTAACGACAGGGGCTGGGACAGATACGCAGTATTTT
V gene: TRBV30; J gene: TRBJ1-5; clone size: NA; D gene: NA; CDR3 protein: CAWSLDLGGAEQPQHF; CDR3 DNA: TGTGCCTGGAGTCTAGACTTGGGAGGGGCGGAACAGCCCCAGCATTTT
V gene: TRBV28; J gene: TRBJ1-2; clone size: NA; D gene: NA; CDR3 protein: CASSLGISYGYTF; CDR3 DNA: TGTGCCAGCAGTTTGGGCATAAGCTATGGCTACACCTTC
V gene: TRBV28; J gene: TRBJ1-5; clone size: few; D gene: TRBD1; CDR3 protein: CASRRGQGSGQPQHF; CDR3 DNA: TGTGCCAGCAGGCGGGGACAGGGATCGGGTCAGCCCCAGCATTTT
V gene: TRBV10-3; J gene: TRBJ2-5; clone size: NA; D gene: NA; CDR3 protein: CAISESRGVLQETQYF; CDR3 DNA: TGTGCCATCAGTGAGTCTAGGGGGGTTCTCCAAGAGACCCAGTACTTC